This record covers a single T cell receptor beta chain. This sample was taken from a study of blood T cell repertoires in COVID-19. The overall study: The United States, Italy and Spain supplied acute and convalescent COVID-19 samples. Sources were T cells, B-cell-depleted T cells, or PBMCs; the material itself was cDNA or gDNA.

CDR1 is SEHNR, CDR2 FQNEAQ, per germline (reference sequence). This CDR3 region has 16 residues. The ends were cut back, 4 bases at V and 3 bases at J, with 16 bases in the middle. Original analysis: Reference gene primer amplification yielded estimated nucleated cell counts. Libraries were prepared by immunoSEQ multiplex PCR; TCRdb keeps only in-frame clonotypes and omits some of them. The V and J calls and clone size are taken from that table; D and trimming were inferred from the DNA. The sample lists around 110,000 clones; roughly 85% were seen once. Sequencing used peripheral blood. The receptor comes from a man aged 25 to 40 with acute or convalescent COVID-19. The chain employs TRBV7-9 and TRBJ2-1; TRBD2 is a possible D gene (6 bases). CDR3: CASSSPRGRGYNEQFF. The CDR3 DNA sequence: TGTGCCAGCAGCTCGCCCCGGGGGAGAGGCTACAATGAGCAGTTCTTC.